The rows below give T cell receptor beta chains drawn from one sample of a study of CD8 T cells in ankylosing spondylitis. TCRdb re-called the 5' RACE reads with MiXCR, one entry per CDR3 protein. The sample holds 650,000 to 800,000 distinct CDR3 sequences, under 20% seen once. Sample: blood, either unsorted or a sorted T cell fraction (not recorded which). These receptors were collected from a male donor with ankylosing spondylitis. CDR3s include the opening cysteine and the closing phenylalanine or tryptophan. D genes are given only for firm matches. Where a row states a size, it is once, few, many or the class of an expanded clone; other rows omit it.

clone_size,cdr3_length,d_call,j_call,v_call,cdr3_nt,cdr3_aa
.,15,.,TRBJ1-2,TRBV6-2/TRBV6-3,TGTGCCAGCAGTTACTCGAGGCAATCTAACTATGGCTACACCTTC,CASSYSRQSNYGYTF
few,14,TRBD1,TRBJ2-7,TRBV5-5,TGTGCCAGCAGCGCGGACAGGGTTTCCTACGAGCAGTACTTC,CASSADRVSYEQYF
.,19,TRBD2,TRBJ2-1,TRBV10-3,TGTGCCATCAGTGGGCTAGCGGGAGGAATGTGGTCGGGGTACAATGAGCAGTTCTTC,CAISGLAGGMWSGYNEQFF
few,17,TRBD1,TRBJ2-2,TRBV5-8,TGTGCCAGCAGCCGGAAAGGGGCAGGGGGCGCAACCGGGGAGCTGTTTTTT,CASSRKGAGGATGELFF
.,14,.,TRBJ1-2,TRBV7-9,TGTGCCAGCAGCTTGAGGGAAGGAAACTATGGCTACACCTTC,CASSLREGNYGYTF
few,15,TRBD2,TRBJ2-3,TRBV11-2,TGTGCCAGCAGCTTTGGTCGGGGAGGGACAGATACGCAGTATTTT,CASSFGRGGTDTQYF
.,13,.,TRBJ2-7,TRBV30,TGTGCCTGGAGTATGGGACCGGGAAACGAGCAGTACTTC,CAWSMGPGNEQYF
few,15,TRBD1,TRBJ1-6,TRBV4-3,TGCGCCAGCAGCCATGGGACAGGGGATAATTCACCCCTCCACTTT,CASSHGTGDNSPLHF
many,14,.,TRBJ1-5,TRBV12-3/TRBV12-4,TGTGCCAGCAGTCCACAGGGAAGGAATCAGCCCCAGCATTTT,CASSPQGRNQPQHF
.,16,.,TRBJ1-6,TRBV28,TGTGCCAGCAGTGGAACAGAAAAATTTTATAATTCACCCCTCCACTTT,CASSGTEKFYNSPLHF
few,14,.,TRBJ1-1,TRBV15,TGTGCCACCAGCAGAGTGGCAGGGAACACTGAAGCTTTCTTT,CATSRVAGNTEAFF
many,13,TRBD1,TRBJ1-4,TRBV29-1,TGCAGCGCCTTACAGGGGAGCGGAGAAAAACTGTTTTTT,CSALQGSGEKLFF